This TCR beta chain comes out of a study of blood T cells in healthy people across ages. It was with a sample-barcoded 5' primer and a J-beta primer mix that a second PCR of roughly 7 to 12 cycles was run. TCRdb used MiXCR to reprocess the 5' RACE reads, holding one entry per CDR3 protein. The sample records roughly 1,800,000 distinct CDR3 sequences, around half being singletons. Each sample yielded at least 6 million isolated PBMCs. Germline-derived CDR1 and CDR2 are DFQATT and SNEGSKA (reference sequence). The CDR3 runs 15 residues. V shed 0 bases and J shed 0 bases, with 11 bases lying between them.

The V gene is TRBV20-1, the J gene TRBJ1-1; possible D gene TRBD1, 5 bases. Sequences were obtained from blood. The sequence derives from a woman between 40 and 50 years old in good health. The CDR3 spells CSARDQGGVNTEAFF. The CDR3 nucleotides are TGCAGTGCTAGAGATCAGGGAGGGGTGAACACTGAAGCTTTCTTT.